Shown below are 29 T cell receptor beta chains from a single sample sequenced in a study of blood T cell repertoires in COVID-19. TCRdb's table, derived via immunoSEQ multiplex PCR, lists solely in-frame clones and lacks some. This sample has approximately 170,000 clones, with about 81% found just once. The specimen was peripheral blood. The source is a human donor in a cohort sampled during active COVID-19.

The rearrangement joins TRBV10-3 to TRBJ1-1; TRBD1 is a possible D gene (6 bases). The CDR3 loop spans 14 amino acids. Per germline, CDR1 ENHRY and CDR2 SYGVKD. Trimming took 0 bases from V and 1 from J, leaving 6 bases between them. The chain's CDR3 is CAISESGANTEAFF. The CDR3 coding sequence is TGTGCCATCAGTGAGTCGGGGGCGAACACTGAAGCTTTCTTT.

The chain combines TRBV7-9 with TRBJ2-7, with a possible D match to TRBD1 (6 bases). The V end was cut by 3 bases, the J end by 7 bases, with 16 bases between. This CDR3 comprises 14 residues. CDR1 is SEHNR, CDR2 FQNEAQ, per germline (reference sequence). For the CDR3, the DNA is TGTGCCAGCAGCTTCTCTGGGGGCACGGGAGAGCAGTACTTC. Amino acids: CASSFSGGTGEQYF.

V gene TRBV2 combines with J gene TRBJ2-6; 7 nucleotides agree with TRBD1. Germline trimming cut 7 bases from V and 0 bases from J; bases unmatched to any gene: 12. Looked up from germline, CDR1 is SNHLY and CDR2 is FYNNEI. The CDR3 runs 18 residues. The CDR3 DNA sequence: TGTGCCAGCAAGGTGCCGGACAGGATTACCTCTGGGGCCAACGTCCTGACTTTC. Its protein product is CASKVPDRITSGANVLTF.

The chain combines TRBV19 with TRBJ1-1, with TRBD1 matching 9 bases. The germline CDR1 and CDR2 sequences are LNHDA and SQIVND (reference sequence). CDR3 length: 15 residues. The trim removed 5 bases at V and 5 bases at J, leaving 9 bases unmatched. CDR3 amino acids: CASSPGQGYVTEAFF. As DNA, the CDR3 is TGTGCCAGTAGTCCGGGACAGGGTTATGTAACTGAAGCTTTCTTT.

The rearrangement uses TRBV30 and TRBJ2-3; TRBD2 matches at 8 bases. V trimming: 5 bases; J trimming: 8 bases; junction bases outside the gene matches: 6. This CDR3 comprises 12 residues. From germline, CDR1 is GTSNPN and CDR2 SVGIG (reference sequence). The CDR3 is CAWGGLAGTQYF. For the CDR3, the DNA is TGTGCCTGGGGCGGACTAGCTGGTACGCAGTATTTT. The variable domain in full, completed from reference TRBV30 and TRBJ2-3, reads SQTIHQWPATLVQPVGSPLSLECTVEGTSNPNLYWYRQAAGRGLQLLFYSVGIGQISSEVPQNLSASRPQDRQFILSSKKLLLSDSGFYLCAWGGLAGTQYFGPGTRLTVL.

CDR3 loop: CASSDGTSGRSSHEQYF. Here the CDR3 DNA reads TGTGCCAGCAGCGACGGGACTAGCGGGAGAAGTAGCCACGAGCAGTACTTC. This chain joins TRBV9 and TRBJ2-7; 14 nucleotides align to TRBD2. Germline lookup yields CDR1 SGDLS and CDR2 YYNGEE. The CDR3 loop spans 17 amino acids. V was pared by 3 bases and J by 5 bases, with 10 bases of the junction left unmatched.

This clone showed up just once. CDR3 bases: TGTGCTAGTGGTTTCGATGAAAAACTGTTTTTT. Translating gives CASGFDEKLFF. This chain joins TRBV12-5 and TRBJ1-4, with D unclear. CDR3 length: 11 residues. Per the germline V gene, CDR1 is LGHNT and CDR2 is FRNRAP. The V end lost 3 bases, the J end lost 6 bases, and 2 bases lay between the germline ends.

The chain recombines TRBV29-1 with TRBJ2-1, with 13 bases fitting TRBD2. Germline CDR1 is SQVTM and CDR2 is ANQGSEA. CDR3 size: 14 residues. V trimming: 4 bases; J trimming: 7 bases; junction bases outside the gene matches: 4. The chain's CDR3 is CSVGTSGRDNEQFF. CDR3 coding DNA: TGCAGCGTTGGTACTAGCGGGAGGGATAATGAGCAGTTCTTC.

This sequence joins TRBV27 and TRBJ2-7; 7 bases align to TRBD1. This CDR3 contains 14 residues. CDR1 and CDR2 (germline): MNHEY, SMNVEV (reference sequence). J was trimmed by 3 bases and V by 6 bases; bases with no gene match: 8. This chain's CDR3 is CASRRGQPDYEQYF. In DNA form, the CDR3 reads TGTGCCAGCAGAAGGGGACAGCCGGACTACGAGCAGTACTTC.

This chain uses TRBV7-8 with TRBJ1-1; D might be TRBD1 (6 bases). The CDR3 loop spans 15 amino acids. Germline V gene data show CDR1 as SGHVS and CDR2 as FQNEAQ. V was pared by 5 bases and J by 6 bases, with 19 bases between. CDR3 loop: CASSQSTGGVAEAFF. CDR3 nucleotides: TGTGCCAGCAGCCAGAGTACGGGGGGCGTGGCTGAAGCTTTCTTT.

CDR3 residues: CASAMVSTGGDEQFF. Here the CDR3 DNA reads TGTGCTAGTGCCATGGTATCGACAGGGGGAGATGAGCAGTTCTTC. V gene TRBV12-5 combines with J gene TRBJ2-1; 9 bases are shared with TRBD1. V lost 7 bases and J lost 8; bases outside the gene matches: 12. The CDR3 sequence is 15 residues long. Germline CDR1 LGHNT, CDR2 FRNRAP.

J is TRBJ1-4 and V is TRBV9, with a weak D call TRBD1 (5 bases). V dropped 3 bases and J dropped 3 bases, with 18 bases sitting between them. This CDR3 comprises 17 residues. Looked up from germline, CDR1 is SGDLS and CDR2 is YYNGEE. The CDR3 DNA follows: TGTGCCAGCAGCGACCCAGTTGGAGGGGACCCTAATGAAAAACTGTTTTTT. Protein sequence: CASSDPVGGDPNEKLFF.

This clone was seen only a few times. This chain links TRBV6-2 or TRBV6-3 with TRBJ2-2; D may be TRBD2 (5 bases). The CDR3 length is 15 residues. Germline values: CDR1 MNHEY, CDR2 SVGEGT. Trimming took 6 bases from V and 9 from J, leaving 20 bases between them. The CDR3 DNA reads TGTGCCAGCAGCCAAAACGACGGACTCCGTCGGGAGCTGTTTTTT. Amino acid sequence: CASSQNDGLRRELFF.

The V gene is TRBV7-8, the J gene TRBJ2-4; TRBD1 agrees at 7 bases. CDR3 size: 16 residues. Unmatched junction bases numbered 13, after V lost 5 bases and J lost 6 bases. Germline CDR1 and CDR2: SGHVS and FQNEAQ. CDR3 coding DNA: TGTGCCAGCAGCCACGGACAGGCTTATGGGGGAAACATTCAGTACTTC. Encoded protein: CASSHGQAYGGNIQYF.

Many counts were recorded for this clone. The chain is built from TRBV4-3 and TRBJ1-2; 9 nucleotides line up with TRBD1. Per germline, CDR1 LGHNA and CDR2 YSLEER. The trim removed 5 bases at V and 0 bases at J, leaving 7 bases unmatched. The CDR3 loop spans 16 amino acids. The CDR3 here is CASSIQGAGANYGYTF. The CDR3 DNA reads TGCGCCAGCAGCATACAGGGGGCTGGGGCTAACTATGGCTACACCTTC.

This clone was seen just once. In DNA, the CDR3 is TGTGCCAGCAGCCAAATTTACGAAGGACAGGGCCCACTTAATCAGCCCCAGCATTTT. Amino acids: CASSQIYEGQGPLNQPQHF. This rearrangement joins TRBV16 to TRBJ1-5; 8 nucleotides agree with TRBD1. The V gene's germline CDR1 is KGHSY and CDR2 FQNENV. Germline trimming cut 2 bases from V and 4 bases from J; bases unmatched to any gene: 16. The CDR3 runs 19 residues.

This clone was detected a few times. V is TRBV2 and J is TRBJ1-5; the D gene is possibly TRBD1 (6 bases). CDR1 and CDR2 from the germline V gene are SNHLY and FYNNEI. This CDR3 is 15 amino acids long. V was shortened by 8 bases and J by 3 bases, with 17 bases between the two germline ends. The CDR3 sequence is CASGTGMGANQPQHF. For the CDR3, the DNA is TGTGCCAGCGGAACAGGGATGGGGGCCAATCAGCCCCAGCATTTT.

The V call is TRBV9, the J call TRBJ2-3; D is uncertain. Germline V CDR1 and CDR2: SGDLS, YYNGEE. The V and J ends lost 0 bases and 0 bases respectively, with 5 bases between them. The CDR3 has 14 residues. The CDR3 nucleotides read TGTGCCAGCAGCGTAGCCGGGAGCACAGATACGCAGTATTTT. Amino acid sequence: CASSVAGSTDTQYF.

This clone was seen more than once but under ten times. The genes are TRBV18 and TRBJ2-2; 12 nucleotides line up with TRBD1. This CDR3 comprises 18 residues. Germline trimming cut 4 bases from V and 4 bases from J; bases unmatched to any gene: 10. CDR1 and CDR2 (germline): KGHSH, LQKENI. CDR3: CASSRLRDRGRPTGELFF. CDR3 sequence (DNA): TGTGCCAGCTCACGCCTCCGGGACAGGGGGCGCCCCACCGGGGAGCTGTTTTTT.

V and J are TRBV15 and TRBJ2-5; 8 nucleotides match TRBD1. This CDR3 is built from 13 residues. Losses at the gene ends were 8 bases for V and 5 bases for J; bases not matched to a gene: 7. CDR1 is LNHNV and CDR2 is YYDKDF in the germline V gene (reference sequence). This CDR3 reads CATRDRGTETQYF. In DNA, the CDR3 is TGTGCCACCCGAGACAGGGGCACGGAGACCCAGTACTTC.

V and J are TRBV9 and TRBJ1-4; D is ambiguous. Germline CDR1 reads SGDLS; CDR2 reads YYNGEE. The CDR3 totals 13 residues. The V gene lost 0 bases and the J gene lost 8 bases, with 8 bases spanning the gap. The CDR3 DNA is TGTGCCAGCAGCGTAGCGGTATCCGAAAAACTGTTTTTT. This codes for CASSVAVSEKLFF.

DNA of the CDR3: TGTGCCAGCAGCCATCAGGGAACTGAAGCTTTCTTT. Translated, it gives CASSHQGTEAFF. The chain uses TRBV3-1 (or the pseudogene TRBV3-2) and TRBJ1-1; D perhaps matches TRBD1 (5 bases). Looked up from germline, CDR1 is LGHDT and CDR2 is YNNKEL (reference sequence). Trimming shortened V by 3 bases and J by 5 bases, and 7 bases separated the two germline ends. The CDR3 is 12 amino acids.

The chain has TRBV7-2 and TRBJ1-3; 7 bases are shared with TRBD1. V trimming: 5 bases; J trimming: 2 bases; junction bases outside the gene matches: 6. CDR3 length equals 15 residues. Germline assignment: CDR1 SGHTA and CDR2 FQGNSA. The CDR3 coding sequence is TGTGCCAGCAGCCCAGTAGACAGGGCTGGAAACACCATATATTTT. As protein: CASSPVDRAGNTIYF.

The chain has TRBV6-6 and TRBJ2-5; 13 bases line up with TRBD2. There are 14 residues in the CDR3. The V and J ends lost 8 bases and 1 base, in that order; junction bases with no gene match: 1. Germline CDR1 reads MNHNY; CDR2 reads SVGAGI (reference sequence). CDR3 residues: CASGTSGIQETQYF. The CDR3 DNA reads TGTGCCAGCGGGACTAGCGGGATCCAAGAGACCCAGTACTTC.

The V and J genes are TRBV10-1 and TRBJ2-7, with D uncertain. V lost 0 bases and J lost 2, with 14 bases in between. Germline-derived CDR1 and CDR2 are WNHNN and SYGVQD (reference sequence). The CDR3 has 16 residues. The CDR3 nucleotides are TGCGCCAGCAGTGAGTCCCGGTGGAGCAAGCCCTACGAGCAGTACTTC. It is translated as CASSESRWSKPYEQYF.

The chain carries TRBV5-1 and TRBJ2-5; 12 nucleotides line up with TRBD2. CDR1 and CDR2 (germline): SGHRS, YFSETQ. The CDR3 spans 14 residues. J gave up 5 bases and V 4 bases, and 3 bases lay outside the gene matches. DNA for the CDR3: TGCGCCAGCAGCGCCACTAGCGGGAGGGAGACCCAGTACTTC. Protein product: CASSATSGRETQYF.

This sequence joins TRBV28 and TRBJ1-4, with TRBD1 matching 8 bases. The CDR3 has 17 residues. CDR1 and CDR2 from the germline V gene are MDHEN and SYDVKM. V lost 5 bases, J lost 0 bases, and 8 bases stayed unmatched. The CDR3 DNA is TGTGCCAGCAGTACAACGACAGGGGTTGCAACTAATGAAAAACTGTTTTTT. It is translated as CASSTTTGVATNEKLFF.

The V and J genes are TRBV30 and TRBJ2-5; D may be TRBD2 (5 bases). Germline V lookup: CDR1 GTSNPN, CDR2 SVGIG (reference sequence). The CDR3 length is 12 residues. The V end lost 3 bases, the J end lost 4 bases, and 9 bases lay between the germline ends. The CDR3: CAWRGEGETQYF. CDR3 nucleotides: TGTGCCTGGAGGGGTGAGGGAGAGACCCAGTACTTC. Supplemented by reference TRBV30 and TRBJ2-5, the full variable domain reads SQTIHQWPATLVQPVGSPLSLECTVEGTSNPNLYWYRQAAGRGLQLLFYSVGIGQISSEVPQNLSASRPQDRQFILSSKKLLLSDSGFYLCAWRGEGETQYFGPGTRLLVL.

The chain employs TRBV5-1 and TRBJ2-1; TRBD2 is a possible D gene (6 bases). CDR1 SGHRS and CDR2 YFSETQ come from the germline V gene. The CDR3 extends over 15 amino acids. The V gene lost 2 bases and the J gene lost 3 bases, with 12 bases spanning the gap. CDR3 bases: TGCGCCAGCAGCTTTACGGGAGTGGACTACAATGAGCAGTTCTTC. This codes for CASSFTGVDYNEQFF.